The sequence of this T cell receptor (beta chain) was determined in a study of blood T cells in healthy people across ages. Study details: About one barcoded beta molecule per two T cells came from capture by template switching. Whole-study results and caveats: With unsorted PBMCs, a conclusive comparison of naive versus antigen-experienced cells was not possible.

Turning to this clonotype: The antigen is not known.

The CDR3 runs 15 residues. V lost 6 bases to trimming and J lost 4 bases; unmatched junction nucleotides: 6. A second about 7 to 12 cycle PCR used barcoded and J-beta primers. TCRdb recomputed calls from the 5' RACE reads with MiXCR, one row per CDR3 protein. The table includes roughly 1,500,000 distinct CDR3 sequences, approximately 32% detected once. The chain is built from TRBV12-3 or TRBV12-4 and TRBJ2-3; 11 bases map to TRBD1. Sequences were obtained from blood. This receptor was identified in a woman aged 25 to 39 in good health. In DNA form, the CDR3 reads TGTGCCAGCAGCCGGGACAGGGGGGTGGCAGATACGCAGTATTTT. As protein: CASSRDRGVADTQYF.